This entry describes one T cell receptor (beta chain). What it binds is unknown. Genomic DNA came from blood regulatory T cells gated CD4+ CD25-high CD127-low. Sequencing used immunoSEQ multiplex PCR; TCRdb keeps in-frame clones, though not all of them. The data contain several thousand clones, about 93% of them seen just once; the ten biggest clones take up around 1.6%. J lost 5 bases, V lost 8 bases, and 11 bases had no gene match. The CDR3 spans 14 residues. Germline lookup yields CDR1 KGHSH and CDR2 LQKENI. This sample was included in a study of regulatory and conventional T cells in RAG deficiency. General study results and limits: Shannon entropy fell and Simpson indices rose in RAG-deficient patients. Omenn patients showed >80% Treg-Tconv overlap and shorter CDR3 lengths. Other subsets showed roughly 9.9-fold reductions, but Treg unique TCR beta sequences fell roughly 93-fold in these patients.

The sample was also linked to a second study, of regulatory T cells. That report notes: The primer mix had 52 TRBV and 13 TRBJ primers. In patients, unique TRB V-J pairs were restricted and V/J usage skewed, especially in Tregs.

Input material: CD127- CD25+ CD4+ Tregs sorted from blood. The receptor's source is a human donor in good health. V usage is TRBV18 and J usage is TRBJ2-7, with 8 bases matching TRBD1. In DNA form, the CDR3 reads TGTGCCAGCACCCGACAGGGGATCGTCCACGAGCAGTACTTC. Translation: CASTRQGIVHEQYF.